This T cell receptor beta chain was found in a study of PD-1 blockade in classical Hodgkin lymphoma. General study points: Patients who initiated nivolumab within 1 year of ASCT were excluded. Factors driving the repertoire differences, possibly disease activity or prior therapy, remain undefined.

CDR3 length: 11 residues. The germline V and J ends were trimmed by 2 bases and 6 bases, with 4 bases remaining between them. Per germline, CDR1 SGHDT and CDR2 YYEEEE. The assay was immunoSEQ multiplex PCR, and TCRdb's table has in-frame clones only and misses some. The sample consists of 55,000 to 65,000 clones, 80% to 90% of them appearing once. About this clone itself: No antigen is known for it.

Autologous stem cell transplantation was followed by relapse in every patient, and brentuximab vedotin exposure varied. The sample was peripheral blood mononuclear cells (PBMCs), taken at baseline. The receptor comes from a human donor with classical Hodgkin lymphoma. The rearrangement uses TRBV5-6 and TRBJ2-3; D remains unclear. CDR3 nucleotide sequence: TGTGCCAGCAGCTTACTGGATACGCAGTATTTT. This translates into CASSLLDTQYF. The full variable domain, with the rest looked up from reference TRBV5-6 and TRBJ2-3, is DAGVTQSPTHLIKTRGQQVTLRCSPKSGHDTVSWYQQALGQGPQFIFQYYEEEERQRGNFPDRFSGHQFPNYSSELNVNALLLGDSALYLCASSLLDTQYFGPGTRLTVL.